Below, 12 T cell receptor beta chains from the same sample are listed, as sequenced in a study of regulatory and conventional T cells in RAG deficiency. Clones were read by immunoSEQ multiplex PCR, and TCRdb kept only the in-frame ones, dropping some. This table has tens of thousands of clones, over 90% appearing once. The sorted conventional CD4+ T cells were CD25-low and CD127-high, with genomic DNA sequenced. The same sample was also used in a study of regulatory T cells. That publication notes: Primers: 52 TRBV forward and 13 TRBJ reverse.

The sequenced sample was CD25- CD4+ T cells sorted from blood. These receptors all stem from a human donor in good health.

This clone was seen a single time. The CDR3 spells CASSWTGTEKLFF. CDR3 in DNA: TGTGCCAGCAGCTGGACAGGGACGGAAAAACTGTTTTTT. The J gene is TRBJ1-4, the V gene TRBV5-5; TRBD1 matches at 8 bases. The V segment lost 3 bases and the J segment 8 bases; nucleotides outside the gene matches: 3. The CDR3 has 13 residues. Germline V CDR1 and CDR2: SGHKS, YYEKEE (reference sequence).

J is TRBJ2-7 and V is TRBV7-9, with a weak D call TRBD2 (6 bases). The V end was cut by 5 bases, the J end by 4 bases, with 12 bases between. Germline V gene data show CDR1 as SEHNR and CDR2 as FQNEAQ (reference sequence). The CDR3 loop spans 13 amino acids. CDR3 coding DNA: TGTGCCAGCAGCCCACGGGAGTTTTACGAGCAGTACTTC. Amino acids: CASSPREFYEQYF.

This clone appeared once. The J gene is TRBJ1-1, the V gene TRBV19, with 7 bases aligning to TRBD1. V trimming: 6 bases; J trimming: 0 bases; junction bases outside the gene matches: 4. The CDR3 is 14 residues long. From germline, CDR1 is LNHDA and CDR2 SQIVND (reference sequence). Here the CDR3 reads CASRDTGVNTEAFF. The CDR3 DNA sequence: TGTGCCAGTAGAGATACAGGGGTGAACACTGAAGCTTTCTTT.

The CDR3 loop is CASSVSAGNHDSPLHF. As DNA, the CDR3 is TGTGCCAGCAGCGTAAGTGCAGGAAATCACGACTCACCCCTCCACTTT. This rearrangement joins TRBV9 to TRBJ1-6; unclear D gene. Trimming pared 1 base from V and 10 bases from J, leaving 18 bases between. The CDR3 totals 16 residues. Germline V gene data show CDR1 as SGDLS and CDR2 as YYNGEE.

The gene calls are TRBV6-1 and TRBJ2-7; 8 nucleotides align to TRBD1. Germline V gives CDR1 MNHNS, CDR2 SASEGT. With V trimmed by 6 bases and J by 6 bases, 7 bases remained unmatched. The CDR3 runs 13 residues. The CDR3 sequence is CASREAGGGEQYF. DNA for the CDR3: TGTGCCAGCAGGGAGGCAGGGGGCGGCGAGCAGTACTTC.

This clone came up once. The chain joins TRBV6-1 to TRBJ2-5; 13 bases map to TRBD2. The CDR3 has 14 residues. Per germline, CDR1 MNHNS and CDR2 SASEGT. The V segment lost 4 bases and the J segment 4 bases; nucleotides outside the gene matches: 0. CDR3 in DNA: TGTGCCAGCAGTGGACTAGCGGGGGGAGAGACCCAGTACTTC. Protein product: CASSGLAGGETQYF.

This clone has just a few counts. The rearrangement links TRBV19 to TRBJ1-4, with a tentative D call TRBD1 (6 bases). Germline CDR1 is LNHDA and CDR2 is SQIVND (reference sequence). The CDR3 runs to 15 residues. V was pared by 6 bases and J by 0 bases, with 11 bases between. CDR3 protein: CASRKNRATNEKLFF. DNA for the CDR3: TGTGCCAGTAGGAAAAACAGGGCAACTAATGAAAAACTGTTTTTT.

This chain connects TRBV19 to TRBJ2-7; D is perhaps TRBD1 (5 bases). CDR3 length: 15 residues. CDR1 and CDR2 (germline): LNHDA, SQIVND (reference sequence). Trimming left V 5 bases short and J 0 bases short, with 14 bases between. The DNA for the CDR3 is TGTGCCAGTAGTCGCAAACCTCAGGGCTCCTACGAGCAGTACTTC. This translates into CASSRKPQGSYEQYF.

This chain joins TRBV5-4 and TRBJ1-2, with D uncertain. CDR1 SGHNT and CDR2 YYREEE come from the germline V gene (reference sequence). CDR3 size: 15 residues. The V and J ends lost 3 bases and 7 bases respectively, with 19 bases between them. The CDR3, as DNA: TGTGCCAGCAGCTCGACGGAGGTTGGAACAGCTGGCTACACCTTC. This translates into CASSSTEVGTAGYTF.

The CDR3 spells CAWSVRVGVLYGYTF. The CDR3 DNA follows: TGTGCCTGGAGTGTAAGGGTCGGGGTCTTATATGGCTACACCTTC. This chain connects TRBV30 to TRBJ1-2, with D unclear. Trimming removed 0 bases from V and 5 bases from J, with 16 bases in between. CDR1 is GTSNPN, CDR2 SVGIG, per germline (reference sequence). CDR3 length: 15 residues.

The V gene is TRBV2, the J gene TRBJ2-4; 10 nucleotides align to TRBD1. Germline V CDR1 and CDR2: SNHLY, FYNNEI. Germline trimming cut 9 bases from V and 2 bases from J; bases unmatched to any gene: 4. This CDR3 is 14 amino acids long. For the CDR3, the DNA is TGTGCCAGTGGGACAGGGGCTTCCAAAAACATTCAGTACTTC. Translated, it gives CASGTGASKNIQYF.

This clone has a handful of counts. The chain recombines TRBV10-3 with TRBJ1-1; TRBD1 matches 8 bases. Germline CDR1 ENHRY, CDR2 SYGVKD. With V trimmed by 0 bases and J by 5 bases, 5 bases remained unmatched. CDR3 length equals 15 residues. CDR3 DNA sequence: TGTGCCATCAGTGAGTCTATTCAGGGGGCTACTGAAGCTTTCTTT. It codes for CAISESIQGATEAFF.